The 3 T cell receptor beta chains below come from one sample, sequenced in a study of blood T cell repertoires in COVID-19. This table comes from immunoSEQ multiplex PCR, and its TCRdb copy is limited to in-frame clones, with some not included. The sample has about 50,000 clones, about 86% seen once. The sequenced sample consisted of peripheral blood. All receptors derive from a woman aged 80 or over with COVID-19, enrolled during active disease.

CDR3 bases: TGTGCCAGCAGCTTAGTGACGGGATTGAACACCGGGGAGCTGTTTTTT. It codes for CASSLVTGLNTGELFF. V is TRBV11-2 and J is TRBJ2-2; D might be TRBD2 (5 bases). CDR3 length: 16 residues. V lost 1 base and J 1 base, leaving 10 bases between the germline ends. Germline lookup yields CDR1 SGHAT and CDR2 FQNNGV.

This CDR3 reads CASSTKTSPTDTQYF. DNA for the CDR3: TGTGCCAGCAGCACTAAGACTAGCCCCACAGATACGCAGTATTTT. The chain is built from TRBV7-3 and TRBJ2-3, with 7 nucleotides matching TRBD2. V lost 5 bases, J lost 2 bases, and 7 bases stayed unmatched. CDR1 is SGHTA, CDR2 FQGTGA, per germline. The CDR3 length is 15 residues.

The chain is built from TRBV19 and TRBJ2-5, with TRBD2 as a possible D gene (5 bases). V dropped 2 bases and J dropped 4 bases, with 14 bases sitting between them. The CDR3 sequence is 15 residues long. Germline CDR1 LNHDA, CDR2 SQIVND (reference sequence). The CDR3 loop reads CASSISDYMGETQYF. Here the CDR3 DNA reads TGTGCCAGTAGTATATCAGACTACATGGGAGAGACCCAGTACTTC.